This T cell receptor (beta chain) is drawn from a study of blood T cell repertoires in COVID-19. Study-wide background: COVID-19 samples collected from the United States, Italy and Spain covered acute and convalescent phases. PBMCs, B-cell-depleted T cells, or T cells were the source of the cDNA or gDNA that made up the material.

Method: immunoSEQ multiplex PCR; TCRdb's copy keeps in-frame clones and lacks some. The data show a few hundred thousand clones, roughly nine tenths seen once. CDR3 length: 16 amino acids. Trimming cost V 0 bases and J 3 bases; bases outside gene matches: 9. Germline CDR1 reads SGHNT; CDR2 reads YYREEE (reference sequence). This TCR was recovered from a young man who had recovered from COVID-19. Material: PBMCs or T cells enriched from blood (not recorded which). The rearrangement joins TRBV5-4 to TRBJ2-7; 7 nucleotides line up with TRBD2. The CDR3 loop is CASSLGGGLNIYEQYF. CDR3 sequence (DNA): TGTGCCAGCAGCTTGGGGGGGGGACTAAACATCTACGAGCAGTACTTC.